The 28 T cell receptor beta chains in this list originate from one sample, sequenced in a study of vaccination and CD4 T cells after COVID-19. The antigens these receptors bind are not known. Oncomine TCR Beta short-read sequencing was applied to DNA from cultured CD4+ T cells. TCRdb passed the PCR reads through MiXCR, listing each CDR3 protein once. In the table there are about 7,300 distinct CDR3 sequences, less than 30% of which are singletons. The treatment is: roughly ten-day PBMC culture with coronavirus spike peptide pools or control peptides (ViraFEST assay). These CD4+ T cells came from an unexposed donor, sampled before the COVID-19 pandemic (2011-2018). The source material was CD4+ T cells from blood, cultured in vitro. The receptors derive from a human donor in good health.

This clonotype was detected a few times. As DNA, the CDR3 is TGTGCCAGCAGCTTAGCGACAGGGGTGGACTCACCCCTCCACTTT. Its protein is CASSLATGVDSPLHF. The chain couples TRBV7-9 to TRBJ1-6; 8 nucleotides line up with TRBD1. The CDR3 runs 15 residues. Germline CDR1 SEHNR, CDR2 FQNEAQ (reference sequence). After removal of 0 bases from V and 10 bases from J, the junction contained 5 bases not matched to a gene. The full variable domain, completed using reference TRBV7-9 and TRBJ1-6, is DTGVSQNPRHKITKRGQNVTFRCDPISEHNRLYWYRQTLGQGPEFLTYFQNEAQLEKSRLLSDRFSAERPKGSFSTLEIQRTEQGDSAMYLCASSLATGVDSPLHFGNGTRLTVT.

CDR3 loop: CASSEGETDTQYF. The CDR3 DNA sequence: TGTGCCAGCAGTGAGGGTGAAACGGATACGCAGTATTTT. The chain has TRBV6-4 and TRBJ2-3; D not certain. The ends were cut back, 3 bases at V and 6 bases at J, with 10 bases in the middle. This CDR3 has 13 residues. Germline CDR1 is MRHNA and CDR2 is SNTAGT.

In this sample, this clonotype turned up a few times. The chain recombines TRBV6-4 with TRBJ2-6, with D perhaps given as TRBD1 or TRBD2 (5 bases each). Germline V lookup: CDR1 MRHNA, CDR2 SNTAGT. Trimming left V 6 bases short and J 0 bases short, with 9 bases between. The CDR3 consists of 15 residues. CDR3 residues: CASRGRVSGANVLTF. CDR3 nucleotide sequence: TGTGCCAGCAGGGGACGGGTCTCTGGGGCCAACGTCCTGACTTTC.

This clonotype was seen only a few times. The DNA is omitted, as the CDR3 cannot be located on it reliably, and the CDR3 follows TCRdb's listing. This chain's CDR3 is CASTSGNYGYTF. The genes are TRBV19 and TRBJ1-2. The CDR3 is 12 residues long, ends included. Germline V CDR1 and CDR2: LNHDA, SQIVND (reference sequence).

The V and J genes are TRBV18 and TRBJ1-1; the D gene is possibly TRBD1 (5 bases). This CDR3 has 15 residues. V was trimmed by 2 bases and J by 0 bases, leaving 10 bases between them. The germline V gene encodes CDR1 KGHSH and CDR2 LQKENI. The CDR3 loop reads CASSPSGTLNTEAFF. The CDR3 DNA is TGTGCCAGCTCACCAAGCGGGACTTTGAACACTGAAGCTTTCTTT. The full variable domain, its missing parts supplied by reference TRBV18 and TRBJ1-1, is NAGVMQNPRHLVRRRGQEARLRCSPMKGHSHVYWYRQLPEEGLKFMVYLQKENIIDESGMPKERFSAEFPKEGPSILRIQQVVRGDSAAYFCASSPSGTLNTEAFFGQGTRLTVV.

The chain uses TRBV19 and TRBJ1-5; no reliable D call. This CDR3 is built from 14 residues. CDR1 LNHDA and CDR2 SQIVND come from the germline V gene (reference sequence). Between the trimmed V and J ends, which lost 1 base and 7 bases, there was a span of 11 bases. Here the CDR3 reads CASSIGTRGQPQHF. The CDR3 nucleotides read TGTGCCAGTAGTATAGGAACACGCGGACAGCCCCAGCATTTT.

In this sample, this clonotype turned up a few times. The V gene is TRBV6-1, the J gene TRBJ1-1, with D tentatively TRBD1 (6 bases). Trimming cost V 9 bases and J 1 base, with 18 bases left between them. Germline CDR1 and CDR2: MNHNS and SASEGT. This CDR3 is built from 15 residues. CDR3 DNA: TGTGCCAGTTCCGTCTTTGGACAGACGAACACTGAAGCTTTCTTT. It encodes CASSVFGQTNTEAFF.

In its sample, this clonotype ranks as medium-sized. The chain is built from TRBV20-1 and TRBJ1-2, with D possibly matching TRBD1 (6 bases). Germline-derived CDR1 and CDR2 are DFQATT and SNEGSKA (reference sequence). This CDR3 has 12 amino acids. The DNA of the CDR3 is TGCAGAGGCGGCGGGGGCGACTATGGCTACACCTTC. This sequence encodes CRGGGGDYGYTF.

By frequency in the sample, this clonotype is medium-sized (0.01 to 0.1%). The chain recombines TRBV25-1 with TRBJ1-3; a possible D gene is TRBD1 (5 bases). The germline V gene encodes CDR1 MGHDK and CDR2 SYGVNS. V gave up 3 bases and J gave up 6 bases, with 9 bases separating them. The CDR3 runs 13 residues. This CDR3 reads CASSEGGINTIYF. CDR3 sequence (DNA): TGTGCCAGCAGTGAGGGGGGGATAAACACCATATATTTT.

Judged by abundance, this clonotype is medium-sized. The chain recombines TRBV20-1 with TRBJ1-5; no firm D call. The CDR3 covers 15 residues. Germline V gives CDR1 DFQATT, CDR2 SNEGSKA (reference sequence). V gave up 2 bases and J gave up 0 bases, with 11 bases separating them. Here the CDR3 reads CSARTAASSNQPQHF. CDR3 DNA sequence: TGCAGTGCTAGAACGGCAGCCTCTAGCAATCAGCCCCAGCATTTT.

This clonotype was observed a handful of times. CDR3 coding DNA: TGCGCCAGCAGCTTGGCCTCCGGGAGGAACACTGAAGCTTTCTTT. Translation gives CASSLASGRNTEAFF. V gene TRBV5-1 combines with J gene TRBJ1-1; D remains ambiguous. Germline loops: CDR1 SGHRS, CDR2 YFSETQ. V was trimmed by 0 bases and J by 1 base, leaving 10 bases between them. CDR3 size: 15 residues.

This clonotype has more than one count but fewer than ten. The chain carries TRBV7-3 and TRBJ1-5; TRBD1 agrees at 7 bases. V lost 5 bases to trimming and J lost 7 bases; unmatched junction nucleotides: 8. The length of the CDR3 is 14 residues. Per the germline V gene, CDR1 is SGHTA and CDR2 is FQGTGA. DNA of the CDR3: TGTGCCAGCAGCGGAGACAGGGTCAAACAGCCCCAGCATTTT. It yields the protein CASSGDRVKQPQHF.

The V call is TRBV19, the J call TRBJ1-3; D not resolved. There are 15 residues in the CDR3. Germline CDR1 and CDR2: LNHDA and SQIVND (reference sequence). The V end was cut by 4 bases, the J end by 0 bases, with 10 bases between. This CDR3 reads CASSKREVSGNTIYF. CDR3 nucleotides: TGTGCCAGTAGTAAACGAGAAGTCTCTGGAAACACCATATATTTT.

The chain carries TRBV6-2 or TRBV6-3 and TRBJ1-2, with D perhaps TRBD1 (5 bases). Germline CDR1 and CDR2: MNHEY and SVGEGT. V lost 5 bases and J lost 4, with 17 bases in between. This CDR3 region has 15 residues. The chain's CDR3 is CASSPVVIGTYGYTF. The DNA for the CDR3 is TGTGCCAGCAGTCCCGTTGTGATAGGGACCTATGGCTACACCTTC.

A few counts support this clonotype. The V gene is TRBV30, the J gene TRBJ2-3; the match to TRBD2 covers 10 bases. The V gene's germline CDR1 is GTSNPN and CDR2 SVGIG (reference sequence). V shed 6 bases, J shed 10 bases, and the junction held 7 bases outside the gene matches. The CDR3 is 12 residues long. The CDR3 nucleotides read TGTGCCTGTACTACCCTAGCGGGGGCGCAGTATTTT. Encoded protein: CACTTLAGAQYF.

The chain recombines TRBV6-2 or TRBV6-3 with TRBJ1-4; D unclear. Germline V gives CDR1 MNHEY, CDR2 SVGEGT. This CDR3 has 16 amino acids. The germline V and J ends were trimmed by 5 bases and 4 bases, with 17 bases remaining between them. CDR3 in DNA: TGTGCCAGCAGTCCCTCGGCCGCAGGTGATAATGAAAAACTGTTTTTT. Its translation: CASSPSAAGDNEKLFF.

CDR3 DNA sequence: TGTGCCAGTAGTATTAAGGGGGGAAACACTGAAGCTTTCTTT. This codes for CASSIKGGNTEAFF. V gene TRBV19 combines with J gene TRBJ1-1; a weak D match, TRBD1 (6 bases). Trimming shortened V by 3 bases and J by 2 bases, and 10 bases separated the two germline ends. The V gene's germline CDR1 is LNHDA and CDR2 SQIVND (reference sequence). The CDR3 sequence is 14 residues long.

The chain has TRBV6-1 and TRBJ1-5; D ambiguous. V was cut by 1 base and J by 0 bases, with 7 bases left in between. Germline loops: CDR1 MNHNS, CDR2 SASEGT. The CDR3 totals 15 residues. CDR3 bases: TGTGCCAGCAGTGAAGACATTGTTAGCAATCAGCCCCAGCATTTT. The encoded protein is CASSEDIVSNQPQHF.

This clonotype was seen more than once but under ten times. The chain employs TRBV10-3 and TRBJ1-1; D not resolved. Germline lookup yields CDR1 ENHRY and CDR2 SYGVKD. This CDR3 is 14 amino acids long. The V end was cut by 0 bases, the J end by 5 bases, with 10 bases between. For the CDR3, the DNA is TGTGCCATCAGTGAGTCGATATCGGGAACTGAAGCTTTCTTT. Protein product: CAISESISGTEAFF.

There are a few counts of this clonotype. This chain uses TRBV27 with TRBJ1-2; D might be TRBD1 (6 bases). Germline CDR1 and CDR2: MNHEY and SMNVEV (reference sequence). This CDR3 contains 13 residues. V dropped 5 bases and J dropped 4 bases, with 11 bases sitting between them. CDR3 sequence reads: CASSRTDSYGYTF. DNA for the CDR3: TGTGCCAGCAGTCGGACAGATTCCTATGGCTACACCTTC.

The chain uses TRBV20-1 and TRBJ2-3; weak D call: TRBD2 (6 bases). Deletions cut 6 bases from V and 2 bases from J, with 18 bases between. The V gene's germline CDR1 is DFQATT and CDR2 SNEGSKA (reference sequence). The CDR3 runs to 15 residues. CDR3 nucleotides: TGCAGTGCGCCGACTAAGCGGGCGTTCACAGATACGCAGTATTTT. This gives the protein CSAPTKRAFTDTQYF.

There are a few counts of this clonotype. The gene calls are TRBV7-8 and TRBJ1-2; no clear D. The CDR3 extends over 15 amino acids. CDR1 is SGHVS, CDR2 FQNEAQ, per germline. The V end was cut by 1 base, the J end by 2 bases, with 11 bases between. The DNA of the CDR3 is TGTGCCAGCAGCTTAGTAGGCGCACAGAACTATGGCTACACCTTC. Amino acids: CASSLVGAQNYGYTF. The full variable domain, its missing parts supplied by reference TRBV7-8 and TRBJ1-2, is GAGVSQSPRYKVAKRGQDVALRCDPISGHVSLFWYQQALGQGPEFLTYFQNEAQLDKSGLPSDRFFAERPEGSVSTLKIQRTQQEDSAVYLCASSLVGAQNYGYTFGSGTRLTVV.

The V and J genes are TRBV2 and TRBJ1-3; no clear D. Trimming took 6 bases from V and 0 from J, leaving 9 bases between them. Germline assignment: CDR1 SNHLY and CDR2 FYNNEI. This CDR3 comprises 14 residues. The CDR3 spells CASRSTGSGNTIYF. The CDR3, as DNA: TGTGCCAGCAGGTCGACTGGCTCTGGAAACACCATATATTTT.

The CDR3 region is CASSPLTSHYGYTF. CDR3 DNA: TGTGCCAGCAGTCCGTTGACAAGCCACTATGGCTACACCTTC. The chain links TRBV27 to TRBJ1-2; D unresolved. This CDR3 comprises 14 residues. Trimming cost V 5 bases and J 3 bases, with 13 bases left between them. The germline V gene encodes CDR1 MNHEY and CDR2 SMNVEV (reference sequence).

CDR3 nucleotide sequence: TGTGCCAGCAGCTTATCTAGCGATACGCAGTATTTT. Translated: CASSLSSDTQYF. The V gene is TRBV7-8, the J gene TRBJ2-3; the D gene is possibly TRBD2 (5 bases). CDR3 size: 12 residues. Germline values: CDR1 SGHVS, CDR2 FQNEAQ. V shed 2 bases and J shed 6 bases, with 6 bases lying between them.

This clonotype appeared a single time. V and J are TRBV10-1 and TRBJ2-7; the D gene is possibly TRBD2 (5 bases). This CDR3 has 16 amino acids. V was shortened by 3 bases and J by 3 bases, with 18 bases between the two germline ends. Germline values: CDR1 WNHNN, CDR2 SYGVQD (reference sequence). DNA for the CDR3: TGCGCCAGCAGTGAATCAACCGGGGTGGATTACTACGAGCAGTACTTC. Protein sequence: CASSESTGVDYYEQYF.

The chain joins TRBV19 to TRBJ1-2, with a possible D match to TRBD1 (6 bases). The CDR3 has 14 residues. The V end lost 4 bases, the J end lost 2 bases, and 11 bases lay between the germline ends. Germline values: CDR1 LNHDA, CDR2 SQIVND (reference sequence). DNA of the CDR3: TGTGCCAGTAGTAGGGGGGGCAACAACTATGGCTACACCTTC. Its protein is CASSRGGNNYGYTF.

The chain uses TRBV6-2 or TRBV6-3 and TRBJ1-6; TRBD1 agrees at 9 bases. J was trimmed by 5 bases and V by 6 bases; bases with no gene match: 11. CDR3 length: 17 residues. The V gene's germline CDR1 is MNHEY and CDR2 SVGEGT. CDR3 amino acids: CASSRLGGQGDNSPLHF. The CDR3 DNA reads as TGTGCCAGCAGCCGCCTTGGGGGACAGGGAGATAATTCACCCCTCCACTTT.